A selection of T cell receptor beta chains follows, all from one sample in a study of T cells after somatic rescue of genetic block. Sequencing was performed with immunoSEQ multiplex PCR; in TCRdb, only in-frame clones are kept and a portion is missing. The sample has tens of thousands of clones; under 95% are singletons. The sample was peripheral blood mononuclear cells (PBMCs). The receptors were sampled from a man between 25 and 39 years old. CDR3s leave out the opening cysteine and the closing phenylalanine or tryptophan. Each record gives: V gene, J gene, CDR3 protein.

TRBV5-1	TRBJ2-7	ASSFSQNSGEQY
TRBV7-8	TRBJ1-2	ASSLGRGLGYGYT
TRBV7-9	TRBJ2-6	ASTWTSGANVLT
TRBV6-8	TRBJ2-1	ASSYNEQF
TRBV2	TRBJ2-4	ASSTGESNIQY
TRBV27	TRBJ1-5	ASSLSAVRGVNQPQH
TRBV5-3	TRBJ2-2	ARSWGLAGATGELF
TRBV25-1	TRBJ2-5	ASSTTGGFYQETQY
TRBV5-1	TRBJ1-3	ASSQGGSGNTIY
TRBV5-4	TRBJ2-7	ASSLTGDHEQY